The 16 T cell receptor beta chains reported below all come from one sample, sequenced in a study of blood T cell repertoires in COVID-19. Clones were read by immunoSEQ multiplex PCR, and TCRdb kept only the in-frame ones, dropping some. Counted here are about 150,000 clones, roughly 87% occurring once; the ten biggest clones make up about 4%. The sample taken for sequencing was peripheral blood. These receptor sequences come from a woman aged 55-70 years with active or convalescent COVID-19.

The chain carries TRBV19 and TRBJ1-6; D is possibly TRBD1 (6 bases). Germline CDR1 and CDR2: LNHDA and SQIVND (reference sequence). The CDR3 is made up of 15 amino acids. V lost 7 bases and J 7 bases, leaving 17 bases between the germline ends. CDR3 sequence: CASKSGALVNSPLHF. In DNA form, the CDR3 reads TGTGCCAGTAAGTCAGGGGCGCTAGTGAATTCACCCCTCCACTTT.

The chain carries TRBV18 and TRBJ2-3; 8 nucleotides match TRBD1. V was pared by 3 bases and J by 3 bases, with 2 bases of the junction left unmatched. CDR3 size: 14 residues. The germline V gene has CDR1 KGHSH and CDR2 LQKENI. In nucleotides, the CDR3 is TGTGCCAGCTCACCGACAGGGGTGACAGATACGCAGTATTTT. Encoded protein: CASSPTGVTDTQYF.

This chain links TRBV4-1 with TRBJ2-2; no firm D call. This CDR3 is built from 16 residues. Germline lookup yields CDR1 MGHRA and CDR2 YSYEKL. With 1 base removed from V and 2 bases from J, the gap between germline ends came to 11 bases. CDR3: CASSQGAQINTGELFF. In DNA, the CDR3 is TGCGCCAGCAGCCAAGGGGCGCAGATAAACACCGGGGAGCTGTTTTTT.

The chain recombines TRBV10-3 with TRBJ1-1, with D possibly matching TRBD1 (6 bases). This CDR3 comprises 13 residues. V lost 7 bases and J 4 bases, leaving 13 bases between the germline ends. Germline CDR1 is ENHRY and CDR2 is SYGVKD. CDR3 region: CAITTGFGTEAFF. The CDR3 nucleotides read TGTGCCATCACTACAGGGTTCGGCACTGAAGCTTTCTTT.

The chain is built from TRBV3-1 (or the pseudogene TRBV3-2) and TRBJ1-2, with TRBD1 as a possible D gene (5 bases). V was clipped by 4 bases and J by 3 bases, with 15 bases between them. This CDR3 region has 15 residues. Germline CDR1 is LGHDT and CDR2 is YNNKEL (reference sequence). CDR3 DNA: TGTGCCAGCAGCCGCCCGGGACTCAAGGACTATGGCTACACCTTC. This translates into CASSRPGLKDYGYTF.

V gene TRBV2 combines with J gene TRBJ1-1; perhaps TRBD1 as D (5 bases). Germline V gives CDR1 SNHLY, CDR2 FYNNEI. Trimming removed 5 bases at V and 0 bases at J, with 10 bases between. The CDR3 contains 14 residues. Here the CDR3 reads CASSIQEMNTEAFF. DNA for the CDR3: TGTGCCAGCAGTATACAGGAGATGAACACTGAAGCTTTCTTT.

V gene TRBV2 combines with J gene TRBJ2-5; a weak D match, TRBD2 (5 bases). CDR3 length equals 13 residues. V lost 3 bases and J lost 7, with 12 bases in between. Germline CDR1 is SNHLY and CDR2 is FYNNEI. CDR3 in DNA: TGTGCCAGCAGTGAGGGCGGGCGTGTGACCCAGTACTTC. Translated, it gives CASSEGGRVTQYF.

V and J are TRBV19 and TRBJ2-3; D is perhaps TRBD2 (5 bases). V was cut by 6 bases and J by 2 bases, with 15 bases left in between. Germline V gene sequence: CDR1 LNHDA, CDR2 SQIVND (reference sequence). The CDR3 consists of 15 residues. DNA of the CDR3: TGTGCCAGTAGCAGGAGGCCAGGCAACACAGATACGCAGTATTTT. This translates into CASSRRPGNTDTQYF. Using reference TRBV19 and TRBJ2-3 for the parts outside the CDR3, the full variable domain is DGGITQSPKYLFRKEGQNVTLSCEQNLNHDAMYWYRQDPGQGLRLIYYSQIVNDFQKGDIAEGYSVSREKKESFPLTVTSAQKNPTAFYLCASSRRPGNTDTQYFGPGTRLTVL.

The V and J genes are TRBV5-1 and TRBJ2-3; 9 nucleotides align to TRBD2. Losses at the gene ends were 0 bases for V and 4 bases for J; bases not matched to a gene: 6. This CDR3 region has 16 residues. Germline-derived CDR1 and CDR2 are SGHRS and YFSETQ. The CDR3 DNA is TGCGCCAGCAGCTTGGGCGGGGGGGACTCCTCAGATACGCAGTATTTT. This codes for CASSLGGGDSSDTQYF.

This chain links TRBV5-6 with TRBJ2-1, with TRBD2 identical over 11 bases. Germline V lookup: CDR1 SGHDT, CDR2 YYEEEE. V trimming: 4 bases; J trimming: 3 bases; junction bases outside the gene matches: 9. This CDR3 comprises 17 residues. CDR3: CASSPSTSGGVYNEQFF. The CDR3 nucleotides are TGTGCCAGCAGCCCCTCCACTAGCGGGGGCGTCTACAATGAGCAGTTCTTC.

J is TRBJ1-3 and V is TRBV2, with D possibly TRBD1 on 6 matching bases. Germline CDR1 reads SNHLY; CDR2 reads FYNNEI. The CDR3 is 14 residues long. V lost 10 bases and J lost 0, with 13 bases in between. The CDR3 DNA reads TGTGCCAACCGTGGGGGACACTCTGGAAACACCATATATTTT. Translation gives CANRGGHSGNTIYF.

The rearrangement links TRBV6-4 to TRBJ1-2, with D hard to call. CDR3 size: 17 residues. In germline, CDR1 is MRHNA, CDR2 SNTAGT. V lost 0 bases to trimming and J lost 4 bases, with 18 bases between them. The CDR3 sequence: CASSDSPLSFCSYGYTF. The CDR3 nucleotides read TGTGCCAGCAGTGACTCCCCCCTTTCGTTTTGCAGCTATGGCTACACCTTC.

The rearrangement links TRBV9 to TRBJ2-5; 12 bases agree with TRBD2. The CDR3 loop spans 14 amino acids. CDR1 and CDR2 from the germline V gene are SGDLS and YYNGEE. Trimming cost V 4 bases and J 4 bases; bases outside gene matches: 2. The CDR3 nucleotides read TGTGCCAGCAGCCCTAGCGGGGGGGGAGAGACCCAGTACTTC. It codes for CASSPSGGGETQYF.

The CDR3 reads CASSRTATEQYF. CDR3 nucleotides: TGTGCCAGCAGCAGGACAGCTACGGAGCAGTACTTC. The rearrangement joins TRBV5-4 to TRBJ2-7; D is possibly TRBD1 (6 bases). The V gene's germline CDR1 is SGHNT and CDR2 YYREEE (reference sequence). The CDR3 is 12 residues long. Trimming left V 4 bases short and J 7 bases short, with 12 bases between.

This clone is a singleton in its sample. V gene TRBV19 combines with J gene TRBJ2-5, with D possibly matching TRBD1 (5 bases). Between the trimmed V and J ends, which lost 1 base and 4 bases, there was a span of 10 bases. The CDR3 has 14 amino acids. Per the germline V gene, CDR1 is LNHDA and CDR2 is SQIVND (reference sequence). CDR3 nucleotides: TGTGCCAGTAGTATAGGGCAGGGTGGAGAGACCCAGTACTTC. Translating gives CASSIGQGGETQYF.

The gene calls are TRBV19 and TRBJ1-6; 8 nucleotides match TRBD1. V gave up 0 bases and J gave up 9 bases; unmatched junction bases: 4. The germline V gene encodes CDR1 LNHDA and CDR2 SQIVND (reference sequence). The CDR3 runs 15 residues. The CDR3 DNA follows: TGTGCCAGTAGTATAGAGGACAGGGACGGTTCACCCCTCCACTTT. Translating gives CASSIEDRDGSPLHF.